This TCR beta chain was sequenced for a study of neurological immune-mediated disorders. Trimming pared 8 bases from V and 4 bases from J, leaving 7 bases between. CDR3 length: 11 residues. Germline V gene data show CDR1 as KGHDR and CDR2 as SFDVKD. TCRdb reprocessed the 5' RACE reads via MiXCR and lists one record per CDR3 protein. The sample records tens of thousands of distinct CDR3 sequences, almost 7.5% being singletons. This clonotype was seen ten or more times. This sequence originates from a man aged 45-65 years in good health. The rearrangement links TRBV24-1 to TRBJ1-2, with unresolved D. What was sequenced was CD4+ T cells from blood. The CDR3 region has the DNA TGTGCCACCAAGGGTGGCTATGGCTACACCTTC. It is translated as CATKGGYGYTF.